What follows are 9 T cell receptor beta chains derived from one specimen sequenced in a study of graft-versus-host responses after intestinal transplantation. Antigen specificity for these receptors is unknown. Data came from immunoSEQ multiplex PCR; TCRdb stores just in-frame clones and leaves some out. The sample records approximately 90,000 clones, 92% being singletons. The sequenced sample was unstimulated CD8+ T cells sorted from spleen or lymph node cells, obtained before transplant. These receptors were taken from a human donor who was the organ donor for an intestinal transplant.

The chain has TRBV7-3 and TRBJ2-1, with 10 bases identical to TRBD2. Germline V lookup: CDR1 SGHTA, CDR2 FQGTGA. The CDR3 is 15 amino acids. The V gene end was trimmed by 5 bases and the J gene end by 7 bases; junction bases not matched to a gene: 8. CDR3 protein: CASSPIAGGSNEQFF. As DNA, the CDR3 is TGTGCCAGCAGCCCTATAGCGGGGGGATCGAATGAGCAGTTCTTC. Complete variable domain (other parts from reference TRBV7-3 and TRBJ2-1): GAGVSQTPSNKVTEKGKYVELRCDPISGHTALYWYRQSLGQGPEFLIYFQGTGAADDSGLPNDRFFAVRPEGSVSTLKIQRTERGDSAVYLCASSPIAGGSNEQFFGPGTRLTVL.

V usage is TRBV4-1 and J usage is TRBJ1-2; D possibly corresponds to TRBD1 (5 bases). Per germline, CDR1 MGHRA and CDR2 YSYEKL. Trimming removed 4 bases from V and 2 bases from J, with 11 bases in between. CDR3 length: 14 amino acids. CDR3 DNA sequence: TGCGCCAGCAGCCCCTCAGGGTTGAACTATGGCTACACCTTC. Residues: CASSPSGLNYGYTF.

This clone was observed a few times. The V call is TRBV9, the J call TRBJ1-3, with D unclear. The length of the CDR3 is 14 residues. V lost 3 bases, J lost 1 base, and 8 bases lay in between. Per the germline V gene, CDR1 is SGDLS and CDR2 is YYNGEE. Written as DNA, the CDR3 is TGTGCCAGCAGCGCCACGGGATCTGGAAACACCATATATTTT. The encoded protein is CASSATGSGNTIYF.

The J gene is TRBJ2-5, the V gene TRBV4-1; D perhaps matches TRBD2 (7 bases). Looked up from germline, CDR1 is MGHRA and CDR2 is YSYEKL. The V end was cut by 2 bases, the J end by 11 bases, with 18 bases between. This CDR3 is built from 14 residues. CDR3 residues: CASSQFRGATEQYF. DNA for the CDR3: TGCGCCAGCAGCCAATTCCGGGGGGCTACGGAGCAGTACTTC.

The gene calls are TRBV11-2 and TRBJ2-2; 10 bases line up with TRBD1. Germline V gene lookup returns CDR1 SGHAT and CDR2 FQNNGV. This CDR3 has 15 residues. Trimming cost V 6 bases and J 4 bases; bases outside gene matches: 5. Here the CDR3 reads CASRSGQGPTGELFF. The CDR3 DNA follows: TGTGCCAGCAGATCGGGACAGGGGCCCACCGGGGAGCTGTTTTTT. The complete variable domain, with remaining parts taken from reference TRBV11-2 and TRBJ2-2, reads EAGVAQSPRYKIIEKRQSVAFWCNPISGHATLYWYQQILGQGPKLLIQFQNNGVVDDSQLPKDRFSAERLKGVDSTLKIQPAKLEDSAVYLCASRSGQGPTGELFFGEGSRLTVL.

This chain connects TRBV6-4 to TRBJ2-1; TRBD2 matches 10 bases. V was pared by 5 bases and J by 2 bases, with 6 bases of the junction left unmatched. Per germline, CDR1 MRHNA and CDR2 SNTAGT. The CDR3 sequence is 16 residues long. CDR3 amino acids: CASSRSSGGPYNEQFF. The CDR3 region has the DNA TGTGCCAGCAGTCGTTCTAGCGGGGGCCCCTACAATGAGCAGTTCTTC.

The chain links TRBV7-2 to TRBJ2-3; weak D call: TRBD1 (6 bases). CDR3 size: 13 residues. Trimming cost V 4 bases and J 4 bases, with 9 bases left between them. The germline V gene encodes CDR1 SGHTA and CDR2 FQGNSA. CDR3 protein: CASSSEGADTQYF. In DNA form, the CDR3 reads TGTGCCAGCAGCTCCGAGGGGGCAGATACGCAGTATTTT.

The rearrangement uses TRBV5-1 and TRBJ2-7; TRBD1 matches at 7 bases. With V trimmed by 4 bases and J by 3 bases, 4 bases remained unmatched. The CDR3 has 13 amino acids. Per the germline V gene, CDR1 is SGHRS and CDR2 is YFSETQ. Here the CDR3 reads CASSNQGDYEQYF. In DNA form, the CDR3 reads TGCGCCAGCAGCAACCAGGGGGACTACGAGCAGTACTTC.

The chain employs TRBV7-9 and TRBJ2-5; TRBD1 matches 7 bases. Per germline, CDR1 SEHNR and CDR2 FQNEAQ (reference sequence). The J segment lost 2 bases and the V segment lost 5 bases, leaving 5 bases of the junction unmatched. The CDR3 is 14 residues long. CDR3 in amino acids: CASSRDRKQETQYF. DNA of the CDR3: TGTGCCAGCAGCCGGGACAGAAAGCAAGAGACCCAGTACTTC.